These 32 T cell receptor beta chains share one sample of origin, sequenced in a study of T cell changes during pregnancy in multiple sclerosis. Profiled with immunoSEQ multiplex PCR; TCRdb holds only in-frame clones, not every one. The sample carries about 110,000 clones, about 90% recorded once. This specimen consisted of peripheral blood, obtained before pregnancy. These receptors came from a female donor with multiple sclerosis, enrolled in a pregnancy study.

Of note for this clone: The final CDR3 position lacks the conserved phenylalanine or tryptophan, pointing to a likely read error. J is TRBJ2-7 and V is TRBV6-5, with D perhaps matching TRBD2 (5 bases). The germline V and J ends were trimmed by 5 bases and 4 bases, with 12 bases remaining between them. The CDR3 is 13 residues long. Germline CDR1 reads MNHEY; CDR2 reads SVGAGI. CDR3 DNA sequence: TGTGCCAGCAGTCCCGCCGGGGTTTACGAGCAGTACCTC. Encoded protein: CASSPAGVYEQYL.

The chain couples TRBV6-5 to TRBJ2-2; 8 nucleotides match TRBD2. V lost 3 bases and J lost 0; bases outside the gene matches: 0. Germline V CDR1 and CDR2: MNHEY, SVGAGI. This CDR3 comprises 15 residues. This CDR3 reads CASSYSGANTGELFF. The CDR3 DNA follows: TGTGCCAGCAGTTATAGCGGGGCGAACACCGGGGAGCTGTTTTTT.

This clone was detected once. J is TRBJ1-4 and V is TRBV2; 8 nucleotides match TRBD1. The CDR3 extends over 14 amino acids. The germline gives CDR1 SNHLY, CDR2 FYNNEI. Trimming cost V 5 bases and J 4 bases; bases outside gene matches: 3. CDR3 in DNA: TGTGCCAGCAGTTTCGACAGGGGTAATGAAAAACTGTTTTTT. Its protein product is CASSFDRGNEKLFF.

The rearrangement links TRBV28 to TRBJ1-5; 9 bases fit TRBD1. From germline, CDR1 is MDHEN and CDR2 SYDVKM. This CDR3 spans 16 amino acids. V lost 8 bases, J lost 2 bases, and 10 bases stayed unmatched. DNA of the CDR3: TGTGCCAGCGTAAATCCGGGACAGGGACGCAATCAGCCCCAGCATTTT. It codes for CASVNPGQGRNQPQHF.

The V call is TRBV14, the J call TRBJ2-1; TRBD1 is a possible D gene (5 bases). The length of the CDR3 is 16 residues. Germline values: CDR1 SGHDN, CDR2 FVKESK. V lost 1 base, J lost 7 bases, and 17 bases lay in between. CDR3 bases: TGTGCCAGCAGCCAAGCACAGGTCTGGTGGGGAAATGAGCAGTTCTTC. Residues: CASSQAQVWWGNEQFF.

This chain uses TRBV6-5 with TRBJ1-3; D unresolved. With 8 bases removed from V and 0 bases from J, the gap between germline ends came to 11 bases. This CDR3 has 14 amino acids. Per germline, CDR1 MNHEY and CDR2 SVGAGI. This CDR3 reads CASGTRSSGNTIYF. The CDR3 DNA sequence: TGTGCCAGCGGAACTCGGAGCTCTGGAAACACCATATATTTT.

The CDR3 sequence: CASSIASGRITGELFF. Here the CDR3 DNA reads TGCGCCAGCAGCATAGCTAGCGGGAGAATCACCGGGGAGCTGTTTTTT. V gene TRBV4-1 combines with J gene TRBJ2-2, with 10 bases fitting TRBD2. The CDR3 covers 16 residues. Per the germline V gene, CDR1 is MGHRA and CDR2 is YSYEKL. J lost 4 bases, V lost 5 bases, and 7 bases had no gene match.

This sequence joins TRBV5-5 and TRBJ2-7, with 12 bases fitting TRBD2. V lost 4 bases to trimming and J lost 4 bases; unmatched junction nucleotides: 12. CDR3 size: 17 residues. The V gene's germline CDR1 is SGHKS and CDR2 YYEKEE (reference sequence). CDR3 loop: CASSPNGLAGNSYEQYF. The CDR3 coding sequence is TGTGCCAGCAGCCCGAATGGACTAGCGGGGAACAGTTACGAGCAGTACTTC.

CDR3 DNA: TGTGCCATCAGTGCGGGTATCTCTGGAAACACCATATATTTT. Protein sequence: CAISAGISGNTIYF. The chain has TRBV10-3 and TRBJ1-3, with D hard to call. V was trimmed by 4 bases and J by 0 bases, leaving 7 bases between them. Germline values: CDR1 ENHRY, CDR2 SYGVKD. CDR3 length: 14 residues.

V is TRBV11-2 and J is TRBJ2-2; D is uncertain. The germline CDR1 and CDR2 sequences are SGHAT and FQNNGV. The CDR3 totals 16 residues. Trimming removed 1 base from V and 2 bases from J, with 11 bases in between. The CDR3 region is CASSLGRRRNTGELFF. The CDR3 DNA reads TGTGCCAGCAGCTTAGGTCGGCGGAGAAACACCGGGGAGCTGTTTTTT.

The V gene is TRBV20-1, the J gene TRBJ2-7; tentative D call: TRBD1 (6 bases). There are 11 residues in the CDR3. V was shortened by 4 bases and J by 7 bases, with 11 bases between the two germline ends. Germline assignment: CDR1 DFQATT and CDR2 SNEGSKA (reference sequence). The CDR3 spells CSAINREEQYF. The CDR3 bases are TGCAGTGCTATTAACAGGGAGGAGCAGTACTTC.

V usage is TRBV18 and J usage is TRBJ2-4; TRBD2 matches 12 bases. The junction had 10 bases not matched to a gene; V was cut back by 3 bases and J by 7 bases. The CDR3 is 17 residues long. Germline lookup yields CDR1 KGHSH and CDR2 LQKENI. The CDR3 bases are TGTGCCAGCTCACCCCCGAGACTAGCGGGAGCTAACAACATTCAGTACTTC. It yields the protein CASSPPRLAGANNIQYF.

V usage is TRBV19 and J usage is TRBJ2-1; 9 nucleotides agree with TRBD2. V shed 5 bases and J 0 bases; nucleotides not matched to a gene: 5. CDR3 length: 16 amino acids. CDR1 and CDR2 from the germline V gene are LNHDA and SQIVND (reference sequence). CDR3 amino acids: CASSALAGASYNEQFF. The CDR3 DNA is TGTGCCAGTAGTGCCTTAGCGGGAGCCTCCTACAATGAGCAGTTCTTC. Full variable domain (missing parts from reference TRBV19 and TRBJ2-1): DGGITQSPKYLFRKEGQNVTLSCEQNLNHDAMYWYRQDPGQGLRLIYYSQIVNDFQKGDIAEGYSVSREKKESFPLTVTSAQKNPTAFYLCASSALAGASYNEQFFGPGTRLTVL.

The V gene is TRBV2, the J gene TRBJ1-2; 7 bases map to TRBD1. With V trimmed by 8 bases and J by 8 bases, 14 bases remained unmatched. Germline lookup yields CDR1 SNHLY and CDR2 FYNNEI. CDR3 length: 14 residues. The CDR3 spells CASLTQRGRRGYTF. For the CDR3, the DNA is TGTGCCAGCTTAACACAGAGGGGGCGACGGGGCTACACCTTC. Looking up the rest from reference TRBV2 and TRBJ1-2 gives the full variable domain: EPEVTQTPSHQVTQMGQEVILRCVPISNHLYFYWYRQILGQKVEFLVSFYNNEISEKSEIFDDQFSVERPDGSNFTLKIRSTKLEDSAMYFCASLTQRGRRGYTFGSGTRLTVV.

The chain employs TRBV19 and TRBJ1-1; D perhaps matches TRBD1 (5 bases). The CDR3 consists of 16 residues. CDR1 and CDR2 (germline): LNHDA, SQIVND (reference sequence). V lost 8 bases and J lost 3, with 22 bases in between. Here the CDR3 reads CASSGLPRVIDTEAFF. The CDR3 DNA follows: TGTGCCAGTTCCGGGTTACCCAGGGTGATTGACACTGAAGCTTTCTTT.

This sequence joins TRBV11-3 and TRBJ1-1; 8 bases map to TRBD1. CDR3 size: 15 residues. Trimming took 0 bases from V and 4 from J; bases not matched to a gene: 4. The V gene's germline CDR1 is SGHNT and CDR2 YENEEA. The CDR3 DNA is TGTGCCAGCAGCTTAGACGGACAGGGCTCCACTGAAGCTTTCTTT. Its protein is CASSLDGQGSTEAFF.

The chain joins TRBV29-1 to TRBJ2-5; D is possibly TRBD2 (6 bases). Trimming removed 6 bases at V and 5 bases at J, with 13 bases between. This CDR3 contains 12 residues. Looked up from germline, CDR1 is SQVTM and CDR2 is ANQGSEA. CDR3 region: CSVGTQGETQYF. CDR3 sequence (DNA): TGCAGCGTCGGGACTCAAGGCGAGACCCAGTACTTC.

In this sample, this clone turned up once. The chain couples TRBV6-5 to TRBJ1-2; D perhaps matches TRBD1 (6 bases). Germline loops: CDR1 MNHEY, CDR2 SVGAGI. The V and J ends lost 5 bases and 5 bases respectively, with 18 bases between them. This CDR3 has 15 amino acids. DNA for the CDR3: TGTGCCAGCAGTAATCCGGGGGGCGCATCTTATGGCTACACCTTC. Its translation is CASSNPGGASYGYTF.

The chain has TRBV9 and TRBJ1-1; no clear D gene. The CDR3 has 14 residues. The V gene's germline CDR1 is SGDLS and CDR2 YYNGEE. V lost 6 bases to trimming and J lost 1 base, with 13 bases between them. The CDR3 loop reads CASNSGYSNTEAFF. The DNA for the CDR3 is TGTGCCAGCAACAGTGGGTACTCGAACACTGAAGCTTTCTTT.

This rearrangement joins TRBV7-8 to TRBJ2-7, with TRBD1 matching 8 bases. The CDR3 spans 18 residues. Germline CDR1 reads SGHVS; CDR2 reads FQNEAQ. V lost 0 bases, J lost 2 bases, and 12 bases stayed unmatched. This chain's CDR3 is CASSLAASGGLSTYEQYF. DNA for the CDR3: TGTGCCAGCAGCTTAGCGGCGTCAGGGGGCCTCTCGACCTACGAGCAGTACTTC.

This chain uses TRBV5-5 with TRBJ2-2; TRBD1 matches 7 bases. Germline CDR1 reads SGHKS; CDR2 reads YYEKEE (reference sequence). Trimming cost V 4 bases and J 1 base; bases outside gene matches: 7. This CDR3 spans 16 amino acids. CDR3 sequence reads: CASSRMGQKNTGELFF. CDR3 in DNA: TGTGCCAGCAGCCGGATGGGACAGAAGAACACCGGGGAGCTGTTTTTT.

Only one count was recorded for this clone. The chain is built from TRBV7-9 and TRBJ1-1; D perhaps matches TRBD1 (5 bases). CDR1 SEHNR and CDR2 FQNEAQ come from the germline V gene (reference sequence). This CDR3 has 16 amino acids. The V gene lost 2 bases and the J gene lost 1 base, with 14 bases spanning the gap. CDR3 DNA: TGTGCCAGCAGCTTACCCGGGGCGGGGGGGAACACTGAAGCTTTCTTT. It translates to CASSLPGAGGNTEAFF. Filled out from reference TRBV7-9 and TRBJ1-1, the complete variable domain reads DTGVSQNPRHKITKRGQNVTFRCDPISEHNRLYWYRQTLGQGPEFLTYFQNEAQLEKSRLLSDRFSAERPKGSFSTLEIQRTEQGDSAMYLCASSLPGAGGNTEAFFGQGTRLTVV.

The V gene is TRBV18, the J gene TRBJ2-7, with D perhaps TRBD2 (5 bases). Trimming took 3 bases from V and 3 from J, leaving 12 bases between them. Germline lookup yields CDR1 KGHSH and CDR2 LQKENI. This CDR3 spans 14 amino acids. CDR3 DNA: TGTGCCAGCTCACCCCAGGAAGGAGGCTACGAGCAGTACTTC. Its protein is CASSPQEGGYEQYF. The variable domain in full, completed from reference TRBV18 and TRBJ2-7, reads NAGVMQNPRHLVRRRGQEARLRCSPMKGHSHVYWYRQLPEEGLKFMVYLQKENIIDESGMPKERFSAEFPKEGPSILRIQQVVRGDSAAYFCASSPQEGGYEQYFGPGTRLTVT.

The CDR3 loop reads CASSIAGQAREQYF. The CDR3 DNA sequence: TGTGCCAGTAGTATCGCGGGACAGGCCCGCGAGCAGTACTTC. The chain carries TRBV19 and TRBJ2-7; the match to TRBD1 covers 8 bases. Looked up from germline, CDR1 is LNHDA and CDR2 is SQIVND (reference sequence). The CDR3 has 14 residues. With 3 bases clipped from V and 6 bases from J, the junction kept 7 bases outside the gene matches.

This chain connects TRBV7-3 to TRBJ2-3; 10 bases match TRBD2. CDR1 and CDR2 (germline): SGHTA, FQGTGA. Unmatched junction bases numbered 3, after V lost 5 bases and J lost 1 base. The CDR3 consists of 15 residues. As DNA, the CDR3 is TGTGCCAGCAGCGCCGGACTAGCGGGCACAGATACGCAGTATTTT. Translating it yields CASSAGLAGTDTQYF.

The chain employs TRBV18 and TRBJ2-4; D is unresolved. Trimming removed 0 bases from V and 0 bases from J, with 6 bases in between. Germline V gives CDR1 KGHSH, CDR2 LQKENI. The CDR3 spans 15 residues. The CDR3, as DNA: TGTGCCAGCTCACCACCTTCTCTAGCCAAAAACATTCAGTACTTC. Translation: CASSPPSLAKNIQYF.

The rearrangement joins TRBV27 to TRBJ1-2, with no clear D. Germline CDR1 and CDR2: MNHEY and SMNVEV (reference sequence). This CDR3 spans 16 amino acids. The V gene lost 2 bases and the J gene lost 5 bases, with 18 bases spanning the gap. CDR3 region: CASSLSREGFPYGYTF. Here the CDR3 DNA reads TGTGCCAGCAGTTTAAGTAGGGAGGGTTTTCCTTATGGCTACACCTTC.

The rearrangement links TRBV5-1 to TRBJ1-1; no definite D call. Trimming shortened V by 0 bases and J by 3 bases, and 9 bases separated the two germline ends. Germline V gives CDR1 SGHRS, CDR2 YFSETQ. This CDR3 is built from 14 residues. The CDR3 region is CASSLVSGDTEAFF. Written as DNA, the CDR3 is TGCGCCAGCAGCTTGGTTTCCGGGGACACTGAAGCTTTCTTT. Filled out from reference TRBV5-1 and TRBJ1-1, the complete variable domain reads KAGVTQTPRYLIKTRGQQVTLSCSPISGHRSVSWYQQTPGQGLQFLFEYFSETQRNKGNFPGRFSGRQFSNSRSEMNVSTLELGDSALYLCASSLVSGDTEAFFGQGTRLTVV.

The chain has TRBV18 and TRBJ1-1; no firm D call. Germline assignment: CDR1 KGHSH and CDR2 LQKENI. Trimming cost V 6 bases and J 8 bases, with 16 bases left between them. This CDR3 is 13 amino acids long. The CDR3 loop reads CASSTKIDMEAFF. CDR3 in DNA: TGTGCCAGCTCCACCAAAATAGACATGGAAGCTTTCTTT.

The gene calls are TRBV5-1 and TRBJ2-1, with 11 bases lining up with TRBD2. Looked up from germline, CDR1 is SGHRS and CDR2 is YFSETQ. The V and J ends lost 4 bases and 10 bases, in that order; junction bases with no gene match: 13. The CDR3 sequence is 16 residues long. This CDR3 reads CASSPANSGGAWEQFF. Here the CDR3 DNA reads TGCGCCAGCAGCCCTGCGAATAGCGGGGGGGCTTGGGAGCAGTTCTTC. The full variable domain, in which reference TRBV5-1 and TRBJ2-1 provide the parts outside the CDR3, is KAGVTQTPRYLIKTRGQQVTLSCSPISGHRSVSWYQQTPGQGLQFLFEYFSETQRNKGNFPGRFSGRQFSNSRSEMNVSTLELGDSALYLCASSPANSGGAWEQFFGPGTRLTVL.

V gene TRBV30 combines with J gene TRBJ1-1, with D hard to call. The germline V and J ends were trimmed by 0 bases and 6 bases, with 14 bases remaining between them. The CDR3 totals 14 residues. CDR1 is GTSNPN, CDR2 SVGIG, per germline (reference sequence). CDR3 residues: CAWSVNWAGSEAFF. In DNA, the CDR3 is TGTGCCTGGAGTGTAAACTGGGCAGGCTCTGAAGCTTTCTTT.

The V call is TRBV4-3, the J call TRBJ2-7, with D maybe TRBD2 (6 bases). This CDR3 is built from 16 residues. Trimming stripped 1 base from V and 3 bases from J, with 16 bases between. Germline V gene lookup returns CDR1 LGHNA and CDR2 YSLEER. In DNA form, the CDR3 reads TGCGCCAGCAGCCAAGGGGGAGGCCAGCTCGTCTACGAGCAGTACTTC. It is translated as CASSQGGGQLVYEQYF.